This T cell receptor beta chain was recovered during a study of cytomegalovirus exposure and HLA in healthy donors. Germline CDR1 MNHEY, CDR2 SMNVEV (reference sequence). The CDR3 has 17 amino acids. The V and J ends lost 2 bases and 0 bases respectively, with 11 bases between them. This clone has a handful of counts. Measured with immunoSEQ multiplex PCR; TCRdb has only the in-frame clones, and not every one. The table records 150,000 to 180,000 clones, about 88% of them present only once. This clonotype was obtained from a man aged 18 to 29 in good health and CMV-seropositive. The chain is built from TRBV27 and TRBJ1-6; no firm D call. Sequenced material: PBMCs. The CDR3 nucleotides read TGTGCCAGCAGTTTAGATGGGGAGAGCTCCTATAATTCACCCCTCCACTTT. Translation gives CASSLDGESSYNSPLHF.